The 4 T cell receptor beta chains below all came from one sample that was sequenced in a study of blood T cell repertoires in COVID-19. Assay: immunoSEQ multiplex PCR; the TCRdb copy retains only in-frame clones and omits some. The repertoire includes some 310,000 clones, almost 90% of them detected once, and about 1% sits in the top ten. The specimen was peripheral blood. These receptors originate from a woman aged 40 to 49 with COVID-19, enrolled during active disease.

The rearrangement joins TRBV19 to TRBJ2-7, with 7 bases lining up with TRBD1. Germline CDR1 is LNHDA and CDR2 is SQIVND (reference sequence). The CDR3 consists of 15 residues. V lost 5 bases and J lost 2; bases outside the gene matches: 9. The CDR3 DNA is TGTGCCAGTAGTGTCGACAGGGCTGCCCCCTACGAGCAGTACTTC. Its protein is CASSVDRAAPYEQYF.

J is TRBJ2-5 and V is TRBV19; D possibly corresponds to TRBD2 (6 bases). The CDR3 covers 14 residues. Trimming removed 11 bases from V and 0 bases from J, with 16 bases in between. Germline-derived CDR1 and CDR2 are LNHDA and SQIVND (reference sequence). The CDR3 DNA sequence: TGTGCCTCTGGCCGGGACTTTTACCAAGAGACCCAGTACTTC. Its protein is CASGRDFYQETQYF.

The V call is TRBV27, the J call TRBJ2-7, with D possibly TRBD1 on 6 matching bases. CDR3 length: 14 residues. Trimming removed 2 bases at V and 5 bases at J, with 13 bases between. Germline V gene sequence: CDR1 MNHEY, CDR2 SMNVEV (reference sequence). Here the CDR3 DNA reads TGTGCCAGCAGTTTACACAGGGCTGGCGACGAGCAGTACTTC. This encodes CASSLHRAGDEQYF.

The chain combines TRBV7-2 with TRBJ2-1, with 9 nucleotides matching TRBD2. V shed 7 bases, J shed 2 bases, and the junction held 18 bases outside the gene matches. Germline values: CDR1 SGHTA, CDR2 FQGNSA. The CDR3 consists of 19 residues. CDR3 nucleotide sequence: TGTGCCAGCACCTATACCGGGACTAGCAGAATAAGGACCTACAATGAGCAGTTCTTC. Translating it yields CASTYTGTSRIRTYNEQFF.